The next 13 T cell receptor beta chains were all read from a single sample in a study of cytomegalovirus exposure and HLA in healthy donors. PCR involved 60 Vbeta and 13 Jbeta primers. TCRdb's table, derived via immunoSEQ multiplex PCR, lists solely in-frame clones and lacks some. The sample has about 160,000 clones; 78% are singletons. Specimen: PBMCs. Receptors were obtained from a middle-aged woman in good health and CMV-seronegative.

J is TRBJ2-5 and V is TRBV27; the D is unclear. Germline-derived CDR1 and CDR2 are MNHEY and SMNVEV (reference sequence). This CDR3 comprises 12 residues. Between the trimmed V and J ends, which lost 4 bases and 2 bases, there was a span of 5 bases. The CDR3 here is CASSSAQETQYF. The CDR3 DNA reads TGTGCCAGCAGTTCTGCGCAAGAGACCCAGTACTTC.

The DNA of the CDR3 is TGTGCCAGCAGCTTGGGGGACAGGGAAAAATACTCTGGGGCCAACGTCCTGACTTTC. Its translation is CASSLGDREKYSGANVLTF. The chain recombines TRBV5-6 with TRBJ2-6; 9 bases map to TRBD1. Germline loops: CDR1 SGHDT, CDR2 YYEEEE. This CDR3 region has 19 residues. J lost 0 bases, V lost 0 bases, and 7 bases had no gene match.

The J gene is TRBJ1-3, the V gene TRBV9; perhaps TRBD1 as D (6 bases). Germline CDR1 and CDR2: SGDLS and YYNGEE. CDR3 length: 15 amino acids. Trimming took 4 bases from V and 0 from J, leaving 11 bases between them. CDR3 DNA: TGTGCCAGCAGCCCCCGGGACAACTCTGGAAACACCATATATTTT. Protein product: CASSPRDNSGNTIYF. The variable domain in full, completed from reference TRBV9 and TRBJ1-3, reads DSGVTQTPKHLITATGQRVTLRCSPRSGDLSVYWYQQSLDQGLQFLIQYYNGEERAKGNILERFSAQQFPDLHSELNLSSLELGDSALYFCASSPRDNSGNTIYFGEGSWLTVV.

The chain joins TRBV2 to TRBJ1-1, with a weak D call TRBD1 (6 bases). The CDR3 is 13 residues long. From germline, CDR1 is SNHLY and CDR2 FYNNEI. The V end was cut by 4 bases, the J end by 4 bases, with 10 bases between. CDR3: CASSVQGSTEAFF. The CDR3 nucleotides read TGTGCCAGCAGTGTACAGGGCAGCACTGAAGCTTTCTTT.

CDR3 coding DNA: TGTGCCAGCAGCTTGGGATTTTTCGGGGACAGCTACGAGCAGTACTTC. Protein: CASSLGFFGDSYEQYF. The chain is built from TRBV5-6 and TRBJ2-7; TRBD1 matches at 7 bases. Germline CDR1 is SGHDT and CDR2 is YYEEEE. This CDR3 has 16 amino acids. The V gene end was trimmed by 0 bases and the J gene end by 3 bases; junction bases not matched to a gene: 9.

The chain couples TRBV2 to TRBJ2-7, with 7 bases identical to TRBD1. CDR3 length: 13 amino acids. V dropped 6 bases and J dropped 3; count of bases not matched to a gene: 5. Germline V gene data show CDR1 as SNHLY and CDR2 as FYNNEI. DNA of the CDR3: TGTGCCAGCAGAGGACAGGACCTCTACGAGCAGTACTTC. This encodes CASRGQDLYEQYF.

J is TRBJ2-2 and V is TRBV5-1, with 10 bases matching TRBD1. The germline gives CDR1 SGHRS, CDR2 YFSETQ. The junction had 17 bases not matched to a gene; V was cut back by 5 bases and J by 4 bases. This CDR3 contains 19 residues. The CDR3: CASSYLRDRGVVGTGELFF. DNA of the CDR3: TGCGCCAGCAGTTATCTCCGGGACAGGGGCGTAGTAGGCACCGGGGAGCTGTTTTTT.

This clone has only a few counts. The chain carries TRBV19 and TRBJ1-4; 8 bases agree with TRBD1. In germline, CDR1 is LNHDA, CDR2 SQIVND (reference sequence). CDR3 length equals 15 residues. The V and J ends lost 6 bases and 5 bases, in that order; junction bases with no gene match: 8. The CDR3 bases are TGTGCCAGTAGACCCCTAACAGGGGGAAATGAAAAACTGTTTTTT. This codes for CASRPLTGGNEKLFF.

This clone was seen once. The rearrangement joins TRBV28 to TRBJ1-5; perhaps TRBD1 as D (6 bases). Trimming took 3 bases from V and 8 from J, leaving 11 bases between them. Germline assignment: CDR1 MDHEN and CDR2 SYDVKM. The CDR3 has 13 residues. CDR3 loop: CASSFGRGKPQHF. The CDR3 region has the DNA TGTGCCAGCAGTTTTGGCAGGGGTAAGCCCCAGCATTTT.

The V and J genes are TRBV19 and TRBJ1-1; D is unresolved. V lost 1 base and J 7 bases, leaving 7 bases between the germline ends. Germline CDR1 and CDR2: LNHDA and SQIVND (reference sequence). The CDR3 runs 12 residues. The CDR3 loop reads CASSIGVNEAFF. CDR3 nucleotides: TGTGCCAGTAGTATAGGAGTGAATGAAGCTTTCTTT.

V gene TRBV7-6 combines with J gene TRBJ2-3; D may be TRBD1 (6 bases). The CDR3 is 16 amino acids. V was trimmed by 4 bases and J by 2 bases, leaving 16 bases between them. Germline assignment: CDR1 SGHVS and CDR2 FNYEAQ. CDR3 sequence: CASSSPLRGYTDTQYF. The DNA of the CDR3 is TGTGCCAGCAGCTCTCCGCTCAGGGGCTACACAGATACGCAGTATTTT.

The chain uses TRBV5-1 and TRBJ2-3, with D unclear. CDR3 size: 13 residues. Trimming stripped 5 bases from V and 1 base from J, with 8 bases between. From germline, CDR1 is SGHRS and CDR2 YFSETQ. The CDR3 sequence is CASRGEGTDTQYF. In DNA, the CDR3 is TGCGCCAGCAGAGGCGAGGGCACAGATACGCAGTATTTT.

The CDR3: CASSPTAYGYTF. The CDR3 DNA reads as TGTGCCAGCAGCCCGACAGCTTATGGCTACACCTTC. The genes are TRBV9 and TRBJ1-2; the D gene is possibly TRBD1 (5 bases). From germline, CDR1 is SGDLS and CDR2 YYNGEE. Trimming removed 4 bases at V and 5 bases at J, with 9 bases between. The CDR3 totals 12 residues. The full variable domain, in which reference TRBV9 and TRBJ1-2 provide the parts outside the CDR3, is DSGVTQTPKHLITATGQRVTLRCSPRSGDLSVYWYQQSLDQGLQFLIQYYNGEERAKGNILERFSAQQFPDLHSELNLSSLELGDSALYFCASSPTAYGYTFGSGTRLTVV.